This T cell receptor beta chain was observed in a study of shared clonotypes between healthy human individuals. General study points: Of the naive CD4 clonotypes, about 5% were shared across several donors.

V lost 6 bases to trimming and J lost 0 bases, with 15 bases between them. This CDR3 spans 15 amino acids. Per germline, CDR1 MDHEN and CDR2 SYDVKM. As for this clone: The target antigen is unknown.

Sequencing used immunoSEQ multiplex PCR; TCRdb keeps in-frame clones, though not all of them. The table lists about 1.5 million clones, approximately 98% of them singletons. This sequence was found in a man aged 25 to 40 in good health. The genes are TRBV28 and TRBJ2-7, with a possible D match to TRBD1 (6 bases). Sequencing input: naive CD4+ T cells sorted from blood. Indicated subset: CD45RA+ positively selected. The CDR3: CASRYHGQSSYEQYF. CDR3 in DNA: TGTGCCAGCAGGTACCACGGACAGTCCTCCTACGAGCAGTACTTC.